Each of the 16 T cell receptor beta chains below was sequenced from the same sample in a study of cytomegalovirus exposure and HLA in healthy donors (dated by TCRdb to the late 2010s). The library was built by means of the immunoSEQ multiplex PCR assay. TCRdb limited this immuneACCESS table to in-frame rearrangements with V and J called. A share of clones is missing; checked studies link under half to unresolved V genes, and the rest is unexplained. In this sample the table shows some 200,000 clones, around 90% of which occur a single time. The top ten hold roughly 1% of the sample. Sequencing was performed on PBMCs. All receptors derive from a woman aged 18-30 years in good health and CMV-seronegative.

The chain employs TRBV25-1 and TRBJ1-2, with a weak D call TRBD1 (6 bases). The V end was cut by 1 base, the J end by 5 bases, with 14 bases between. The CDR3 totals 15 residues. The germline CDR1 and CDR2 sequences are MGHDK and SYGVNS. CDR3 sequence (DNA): TGTGCCAGCAGTGAATTCATACAGGGTCTTTATGGCTACACCTTC. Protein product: CASSEFIQGLYGYTF.

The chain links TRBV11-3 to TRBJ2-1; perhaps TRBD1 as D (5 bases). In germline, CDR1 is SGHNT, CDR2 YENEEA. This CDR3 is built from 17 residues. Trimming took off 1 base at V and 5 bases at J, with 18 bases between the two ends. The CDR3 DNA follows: TGTGCCAGCAGCTTAGGGGGCGGATCCATACCCAACAATGAGCAGTTCTTC. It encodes CASSLGGGSIPNNEQFF.

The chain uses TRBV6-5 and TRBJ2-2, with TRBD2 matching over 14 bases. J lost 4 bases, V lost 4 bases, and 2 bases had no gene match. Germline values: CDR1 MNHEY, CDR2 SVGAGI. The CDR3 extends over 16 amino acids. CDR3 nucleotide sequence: TGTGCCAGCAGTTCGGGACTAGCGGGAGCCACCGGGGAGCTGTTTTTT. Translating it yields CASSSGLAGATGELFF.

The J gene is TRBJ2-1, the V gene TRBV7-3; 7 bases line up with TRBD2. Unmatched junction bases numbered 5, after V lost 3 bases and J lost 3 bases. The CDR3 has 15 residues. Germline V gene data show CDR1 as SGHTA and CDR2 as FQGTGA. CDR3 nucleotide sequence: TGTGCCAGCAGCTTTGACACTAGCGTCTACAATGAGCAGTTCTTC. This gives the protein CASSFDTSVYNEQFF.

CDR3 in amino acids: CAINGASGSTDTQYF. In DNA, the CDR3 is TGTGCCATCAACGGGGCTAGCGGGAGCACAGATACGCAGTATTTT. The chain has TRBV10-3 and TRBJ2-3; the match to TRBD2 covers 8 bases. The CDR3 extends over 15 amino acids. With V trimmed by 7 bases and J by 0 bases, 6 bases remained unmatched. In germline, CDR1 is ENHRY, CDR2 SYGVKD.

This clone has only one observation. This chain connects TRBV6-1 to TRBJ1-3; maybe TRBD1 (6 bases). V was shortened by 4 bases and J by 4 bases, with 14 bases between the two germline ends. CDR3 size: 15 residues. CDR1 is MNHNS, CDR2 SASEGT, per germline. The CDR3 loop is CASSVGGRIGNTIYF. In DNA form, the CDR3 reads TGTGCCAGCAGTGTGGGGGGGCGCATCGGAAACACCATATATTTT.

Here the CDR3 reads CASSFIEAGDNEQFF. The CDR3 nucleotides read TGTGCCAGCAGCTTCATCGAGGCGGGAGACAATGAGCAGTTCTTC. This chain links TRBV11-2 with TRBJ2-1; 7 bases align to TRBD2. The V and J ends lost 3 bases and 5 bases, in that order; junction bases with no gene match: 7. Germline values: CDR1 SGHAT, CDR2 FQNNGV. The CDR3 sequence is 15 residues long.

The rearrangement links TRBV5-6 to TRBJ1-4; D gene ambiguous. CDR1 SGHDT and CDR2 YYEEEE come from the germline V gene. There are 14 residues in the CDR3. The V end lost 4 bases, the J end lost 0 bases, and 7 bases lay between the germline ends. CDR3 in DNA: TGTGCCAGCAGCCCGGGTTCAACTAATGAAAAACTGTTTTTT. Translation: CASSPGSTNEKLFF.

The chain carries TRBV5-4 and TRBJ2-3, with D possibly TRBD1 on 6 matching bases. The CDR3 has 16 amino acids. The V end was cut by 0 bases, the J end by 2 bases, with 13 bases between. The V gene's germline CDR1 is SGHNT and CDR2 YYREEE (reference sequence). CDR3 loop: CASSLAGARVTDTQYF. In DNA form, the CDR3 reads TGTGCCAGCAGCTTGGCAGGGGCGCGAGTCACAGATACGCAGTATTTT.

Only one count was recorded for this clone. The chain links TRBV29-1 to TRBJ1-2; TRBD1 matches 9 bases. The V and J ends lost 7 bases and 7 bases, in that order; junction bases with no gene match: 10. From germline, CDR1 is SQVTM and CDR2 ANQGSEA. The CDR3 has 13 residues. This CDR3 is CSAGQGNRPGYTF. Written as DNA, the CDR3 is TGCAGCGCCGGACAGGGGAACCGCCCTGGCTACACCTTC.

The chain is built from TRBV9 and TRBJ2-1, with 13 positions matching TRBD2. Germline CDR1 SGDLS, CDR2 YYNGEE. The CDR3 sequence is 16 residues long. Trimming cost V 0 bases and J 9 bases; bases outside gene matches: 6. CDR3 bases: TGTGCCAGCAGCGTAGGGACTAGCGGGAGTCTTTTTGAGCAGTTCTTC. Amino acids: CASSVGTSGSLFEQFF.

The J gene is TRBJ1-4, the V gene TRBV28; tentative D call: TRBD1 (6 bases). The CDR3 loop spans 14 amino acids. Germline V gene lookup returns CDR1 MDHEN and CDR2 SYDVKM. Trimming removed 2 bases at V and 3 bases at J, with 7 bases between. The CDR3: CASSLGGPNEKLFF. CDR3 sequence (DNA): TGTGCCAGCAGTTTAGGGGGCCCTAATGAAAAACTGTTTTTT.

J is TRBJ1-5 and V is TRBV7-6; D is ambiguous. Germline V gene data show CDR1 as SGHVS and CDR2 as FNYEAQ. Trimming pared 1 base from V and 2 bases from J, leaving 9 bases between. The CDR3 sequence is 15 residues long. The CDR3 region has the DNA TGTGCCAGCAGCTTAGGAGACGGGGGCAATCAGCCCCAGCATTTT. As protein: CASSLGDGGNQPQHF.

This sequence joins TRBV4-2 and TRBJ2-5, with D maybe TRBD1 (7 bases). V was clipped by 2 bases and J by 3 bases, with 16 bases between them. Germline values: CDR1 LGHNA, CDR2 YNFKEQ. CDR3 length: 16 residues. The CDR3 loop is CASSQSTGEEEETQYF. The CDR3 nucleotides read TGTGCCAGCAGCCAATCCACAGGGGAGGAGGAAGAGACCCAGTACTTC.

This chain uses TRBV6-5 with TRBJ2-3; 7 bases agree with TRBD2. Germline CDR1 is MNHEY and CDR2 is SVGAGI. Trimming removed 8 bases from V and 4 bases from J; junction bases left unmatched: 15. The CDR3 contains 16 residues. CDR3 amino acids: CASCLAAGSVSDTQYF. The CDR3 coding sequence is TGTGCCAGCTGTTTGGCAGCGGGGTCGGTATCAGATACGCAGTATTTT.

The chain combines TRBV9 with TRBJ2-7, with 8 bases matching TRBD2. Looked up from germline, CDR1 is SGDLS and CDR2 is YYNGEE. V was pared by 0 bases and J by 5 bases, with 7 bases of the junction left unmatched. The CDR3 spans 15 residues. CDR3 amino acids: CASSVGGTSRHEQYF. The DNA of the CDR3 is TGTGCCAGCAGCGTAGGCGGGACTAGTCGACACGAGCAGTACTTC.